A single sample gave rise to the 17 T cell receptor beta chains below, sequenced in a study of tissue T cells after allogeneic stem cell transplantation. Using immunoSEQ multiplex PCR, the repertoire was profiled, and TCRdb retains in-frame clones only, with some absent. The sample includes around 4,400 clones, 45% to 55% of them seen just once. As to time point: mouse harvest day 14 after allogeneic transplant. Tail vein injection delivered 10^7 T-cell-depleted bone marrow cells and 10^6 splenic CD5+ T cells. The sample taken for sequencing was gut tissue. Receptors originate from a female BALB/c mouse given C57BL/6 T cells with graft-versus-host disease after an allogeneic hematopoietic cell transplant.

As to this clone: Gene names refer to mouse genes. Coverage ceases 1 residue before the CDR3 finishes, and the germline J gene fills in the end. The rearrangement links TRBV16 to TRBJ2-1; D unresolved. The CDR3 covers 13 residues. Germline V gives CDR1 SGHSA, CDR2 FRNQAP. Trimming took off 0 bases at V and 7 bases at J, with 7 bases between the two ends. The CDR3 loop reads CASSLDRWAEQFF. The part of the CDR3 DNA that was read is TGTGCAAGCAGCTTAGATCGATGGGCTGAGCAGTTC.

This clone was detected once. Genes and germline are mouse. The read ends 1 residue before the CDR3 terminus; that terminus is restored from the germline J gene. The chain links TRBV26 to TRBJ1-4; D gene unclear. The CDR3 runs to 13 residues. V lost 4 bases to trimming and J lost 0 bases, with 3 bases between them. CDR1 and CDR2 (germline): KGHPV, FQNQEV (reference sequence). CDR3 region: CASSRISNERLFF. The sequenced CDR3 bases are TGTGCCAGCAGTCGTATTTCCAACGAAAGATTATTT.

By share, this clone counts as medium-sized. Mouse names are used for the genes. The read stops 1 residue short of the end of the CDR3; the missing end is completed from the germline J gene. The chain has TRBV12-2 and TRBJ2-1; 7 nucleotides match TRBD1. V lost 4 bases and J lost 3; bases outside the gene matches: 5. Germline CDR1 SGHLS, CDR2 HYDKME. The CDR3 extends over 14 amino acids. The CDR3 bases that were read are TGTGCCAGCTCCTCCGGGACAGTCTATGCTGAGCAGTTC. Residues: CASSSGTVYAEQF. The entire CDR3 is CASSSGTVYAEQFF.

On this clone: The gene names here belong to mouse. The missing CDR3 end, 1 residue past where the read stops, is filled in from the germline J gene. The gene calls are TRBV16 and TRBJ1-4; 7 nucleotides match TRBD1. The CDR3 extends over 14 amino acids. Germline V gene data show CDR1 as SGHSA and CDR2 as FRNQAP. The V segment lost 4 bases and the J segment 2 bases; nucleotides outside the gene matches: 1. The CDR3 sequence is CASSSRGSNERLFF. The DNA read from the CDR3 is TGTGCAAGCAGCTCCAGGGGGTCCAACGAAAGATTATTT.

Comments on this clone: A clone one base away is much larger, so this may be a read error. Gene names are the mouse ones. Read sequence stops 1 residue before the CDR3 end, and the germline J gene provides the missing end. V gene TRBV26 combines with J gene TRBJ1-3, with D maybe TRBD1 (6 bases). The V gene lost 3 bases and the J gene lost 0 bases, with 6 bases spanning the gap. In germline, CDR1 is KGHPV, CDR2 FQNQEV (reference sequence). This CDR3 spans 14 amino acids. CDR3 in amino acids: CASSLQGSGNTLYF. Incomplete CDR3 DNA: TGTGCCAGCAGTCTACAGGGTTCTGGAAATACGCTCTAT.

This clone was recorded a few times. The genes are named according to mouse. Read coverage stops 1 residue before the CDR3 terminus; the germline J gene supplies the remainder. The chain is built from TRBV12-1 and TRBJ2-1, with 8 bases identical to TRBD2. V lost 0 bases to trimming and J lost 0 bases; unmatched junction nucleotides: 3. The length of the CDR3 is 16 residues. Germline CDR1 reads SGHSN; CDR2 reads HYEKVE. Partial CDR3 DNA: TGTGCCAGCTCTCTCGACGGACTGGGTAACTATGCTGAGCAGTTC. Translated: CASSLDGLGNYAEQF. In full, the CDR3 reads CASSLDGLGNYAEQFF.

Of note for this clone: Germline and genes: mouse. The read stops 1 residue short of the end of the CDR3; the missing end is completed from the germline J gene. This chain links TRBV1 with TRBJ2-2, with a possible D match to TRBD1 (5 bases). The CDR3 is 14 residues long. Germline V lookup: CDR1 NSQYPW, CDR2 LRSPGD (reference sequence). V lost 2 bases to trimming and J lost 6 bases, with 10 bases between them. CDR3 amino acids: CTCSAQGGAGQLYF. The part of the CDR3 DNA that was read is TGCACCTGCAGTGCACAGGGAGGGGCCGGGCAGCTCTAC. Combining the CDR3 with reference TRBV1 and TRBJ2-2 gives the whole variable domain VTLLEQNPRWRLVPRGQAVNLRCILKNSQYPWMSWYQQDLQKQLQWLFTLRSPGDKEVKSLPGADYLATRVTDTELRLQVANMSQGRTLYCTCSAQGGAGQLYFGEGSKLTVL.

Comment on this clone: Mouse gene names apply. With the read ending 1 residue before the CDR3 end, the germline J gene is used to fill in that end. The rearrangement joins TRBV26 to TRBJ2-4; 8 nucleotides agree with TRBD2. The CDR3 has 14 residues. The germline V gene encodes CDR1 KGHPV and CDR2 FQNQEV (reference sequence). The V gene end was trimmed by 6 bases and the J gene end by 0 bases; junction bases not matched to a gene: 2. CDR3 loop: CASRLGASQNTLYF. The DNA read from the CDR3 is TGTGCCAGCAGACTGGGGGCTAGTCAAAACACCTTGTAC.

Worth noting for this clone: Mouse gene names and germline throughout. The DNA ends 1 residue before the CDR3 does, and the rest of the CDR3 is filled in from the germline J gene. The genes are TRBV5 and TRBJ2-1; 10 bases fit TRBD2. V trimming: 4 bases; J trimming: 1 base; junction bases outside the gene matches: 1. The CDR3 has 15 amino acids. The germline CDR1 and CDR2 sequences are LGHNA and YNLKQL (reference sequence). CDR3 in amino acids: CASSPGLGNYAEQFF. Partial CDR3 DNA: TGTGCCAGCAGCCCGGGACTGGGGAACTATGCTGAGCAGTTC.

Worth noting for this clone: Mouse germline and gene names are used. The read gets to within 1 residue of the CDR3 end, and the germline J gene fills in the rest. The chain recombines TRBV26 with TRBJ2-1; D possibly matches TRBD1 or TRBD2 (5 bases each). CDR1 and CDR2 from the germline V gene are KGHPV and FQNQEV (reference sequence). The CDR3 extends over 14 amino acids. V was pared by 3 bases and J by 0 bases, with 6 bases between. The CDR3 loop reads CASSLGANYAEQFF. The CDR3 DNA, read in part, is TGTGCCAGCAGTCTCGGGGCTAACTATGCTGAGCAGTTC.

In regard to this clone: The germline and genes are mouse ones. The observed sequence ends 1 residue before the CDR3 terminus, with the missing tail filled in from the germline J gene. The V gene is TRBV26, the J gene TRBJ2-3; D uncertain. V was pared by 2 bases and J by 1 base, with 7 bases between. Looked up from germline, CDR1 is KGHPV and CDR2 is FQNQEV (reference sequence). The CDR3 contains 14 residues. The DNA read from the CDR3 is TGTGCCAGCAGTCTGCCAGGAGGTGCAGAAACGCTGTAT. Translated: CASSLPGGAETLY. The full CDR3 protein reads CASSLPGGAETLYF.

To note about this clone: Genes here carry mouse names. The CDR3 extends 1 residue past the end of the read, so its final part is completed from the germline J gene. The V gene is TRBV26, the J gene TRBJ1-3, with D unclear. V was clipped by 4 bases and J by 0 bases, with 7 bases between them. CDR3 size: 14 residues. Germline-derived CDR1 and CDR2 are KGHPV and FQNQEV (reference sequence). This chain's CDR3 is CASSPTNSGNTLYF. Partial CDR3 DNA: TGTGCCAGCAGTCCGACAAATTCTGGAAATACGCTCTAT.

This clone was seen a few times. Gene names and germline refer to mouse. Read data end 1 residue before the CDR3 end; the end is taken from the germline J gene. The chain carries TRBV26 and TRBJ2-7; the match to TRBD2 covers 10 bases. This CDR3 has 15 amino acids. Germline CDR1 is KGHPV and CDR2 is FQNQEV (reference sequence). V dropped 3 bases and J dropped 0; count of bases not matched to a gene: 2. The covered CDR3 bases are TGTGCCAGCAGTCTCAGGACTGGGGGCTCCTATGAACAGTAC. Protein product: CASSLRTGGSYEQY. The full CDR3 is CASSLRTGGSYEQYF.

About this clone: Gene names refer to mouse genes. The read halts 1 residue ahead of the CDR3 end, with the missing end drawn from the germline J gene. V gene TRBV26 combines with J gene TRBJ2-2, with D possibly being TRBD2 (6 bases). Trimming removed 0 bases from V and 0 bases from J, with 8 bases in between. CDR1 is KGHPV and CDR2 is FQNQEV in the germline V gene (reference sequence). The CDR3 consists of 16 residues. The CDR3 bases that were read are TGTGCCAGCAGTCTGTCTGGGGGTGCAAACACCGGGCAGCTCTAC. Residues: CASSLSGGANTGQLY. The whole CDR3 sequence reads CASSLSGGANTGQLYF.

On this clone itself: The gene symbols are mouse symbols. Read sequence stops 1 residue before the CDR3 end, and the germline J gene provides the missing end. The chain couples TRBV26 to TRBJ2-4, with 7 nucleotides matching TRBD1. V lost 2 bases, J lost 6 bases, and 5 bases stayed unmatched. The CDR3 covers 14 residues. Looked up from germline, CDR1 is KGHPV and CDR2 is FQNQEV (reference sequence). The sequenced part of the CDR3 DNA is TGTGCCAGCAGTCTGACACAGGGGAGGAACACCTTGTAC. Its protein is CASSLTQGRNTLY. The full CDR3 is CASSLTQGRNTLYF.

For this clone: Gene labels here are mouse ones. From the germline J gene comes the end of the CDR3, since the read stops 1 residue before it. This chain uses TRBV26 with TRBJ2-1; a possible D gene is TRBD1 (5 bases). V lost 2 bases and J lost 3, with 8 bases in between. Germline values: CDR1 KGHPV, CDR2 FQNQEV (reference sequence). This CDR3 is built from 14 residues. CDR3 amino acids: CASSLDRFYAEQFF. The DNA read from the CDR3 is TGTGCCAGCAGTCTGGACAGATTCTATGCTGAGCAGTTC.

On this clone: Gene names and germline refer to mouse. The read terminates 1 residue before the CDR3 end, so the remaining end is supplied by the germline J gene. J is TRBJ2-5 and V is TRBV1, with D maybe TRBD1 (5 bases). Trimming left V 1 base short and J 3 bases short, with 8 bases between. The CDR3 runs 14 residues. CDR1 and CDR2 from the germline V gene are NSQYPW and LRSPGD (reference sequence). CDR3 DNA, as far as it was read: TGCACCTGCAGTGCAGTAGACAGACAAGACACCCAGTAC. Protein sequence: CTCSAVDRQDTQY. The whole CDR3 sequence is CTCSAVDRQDTQYF.